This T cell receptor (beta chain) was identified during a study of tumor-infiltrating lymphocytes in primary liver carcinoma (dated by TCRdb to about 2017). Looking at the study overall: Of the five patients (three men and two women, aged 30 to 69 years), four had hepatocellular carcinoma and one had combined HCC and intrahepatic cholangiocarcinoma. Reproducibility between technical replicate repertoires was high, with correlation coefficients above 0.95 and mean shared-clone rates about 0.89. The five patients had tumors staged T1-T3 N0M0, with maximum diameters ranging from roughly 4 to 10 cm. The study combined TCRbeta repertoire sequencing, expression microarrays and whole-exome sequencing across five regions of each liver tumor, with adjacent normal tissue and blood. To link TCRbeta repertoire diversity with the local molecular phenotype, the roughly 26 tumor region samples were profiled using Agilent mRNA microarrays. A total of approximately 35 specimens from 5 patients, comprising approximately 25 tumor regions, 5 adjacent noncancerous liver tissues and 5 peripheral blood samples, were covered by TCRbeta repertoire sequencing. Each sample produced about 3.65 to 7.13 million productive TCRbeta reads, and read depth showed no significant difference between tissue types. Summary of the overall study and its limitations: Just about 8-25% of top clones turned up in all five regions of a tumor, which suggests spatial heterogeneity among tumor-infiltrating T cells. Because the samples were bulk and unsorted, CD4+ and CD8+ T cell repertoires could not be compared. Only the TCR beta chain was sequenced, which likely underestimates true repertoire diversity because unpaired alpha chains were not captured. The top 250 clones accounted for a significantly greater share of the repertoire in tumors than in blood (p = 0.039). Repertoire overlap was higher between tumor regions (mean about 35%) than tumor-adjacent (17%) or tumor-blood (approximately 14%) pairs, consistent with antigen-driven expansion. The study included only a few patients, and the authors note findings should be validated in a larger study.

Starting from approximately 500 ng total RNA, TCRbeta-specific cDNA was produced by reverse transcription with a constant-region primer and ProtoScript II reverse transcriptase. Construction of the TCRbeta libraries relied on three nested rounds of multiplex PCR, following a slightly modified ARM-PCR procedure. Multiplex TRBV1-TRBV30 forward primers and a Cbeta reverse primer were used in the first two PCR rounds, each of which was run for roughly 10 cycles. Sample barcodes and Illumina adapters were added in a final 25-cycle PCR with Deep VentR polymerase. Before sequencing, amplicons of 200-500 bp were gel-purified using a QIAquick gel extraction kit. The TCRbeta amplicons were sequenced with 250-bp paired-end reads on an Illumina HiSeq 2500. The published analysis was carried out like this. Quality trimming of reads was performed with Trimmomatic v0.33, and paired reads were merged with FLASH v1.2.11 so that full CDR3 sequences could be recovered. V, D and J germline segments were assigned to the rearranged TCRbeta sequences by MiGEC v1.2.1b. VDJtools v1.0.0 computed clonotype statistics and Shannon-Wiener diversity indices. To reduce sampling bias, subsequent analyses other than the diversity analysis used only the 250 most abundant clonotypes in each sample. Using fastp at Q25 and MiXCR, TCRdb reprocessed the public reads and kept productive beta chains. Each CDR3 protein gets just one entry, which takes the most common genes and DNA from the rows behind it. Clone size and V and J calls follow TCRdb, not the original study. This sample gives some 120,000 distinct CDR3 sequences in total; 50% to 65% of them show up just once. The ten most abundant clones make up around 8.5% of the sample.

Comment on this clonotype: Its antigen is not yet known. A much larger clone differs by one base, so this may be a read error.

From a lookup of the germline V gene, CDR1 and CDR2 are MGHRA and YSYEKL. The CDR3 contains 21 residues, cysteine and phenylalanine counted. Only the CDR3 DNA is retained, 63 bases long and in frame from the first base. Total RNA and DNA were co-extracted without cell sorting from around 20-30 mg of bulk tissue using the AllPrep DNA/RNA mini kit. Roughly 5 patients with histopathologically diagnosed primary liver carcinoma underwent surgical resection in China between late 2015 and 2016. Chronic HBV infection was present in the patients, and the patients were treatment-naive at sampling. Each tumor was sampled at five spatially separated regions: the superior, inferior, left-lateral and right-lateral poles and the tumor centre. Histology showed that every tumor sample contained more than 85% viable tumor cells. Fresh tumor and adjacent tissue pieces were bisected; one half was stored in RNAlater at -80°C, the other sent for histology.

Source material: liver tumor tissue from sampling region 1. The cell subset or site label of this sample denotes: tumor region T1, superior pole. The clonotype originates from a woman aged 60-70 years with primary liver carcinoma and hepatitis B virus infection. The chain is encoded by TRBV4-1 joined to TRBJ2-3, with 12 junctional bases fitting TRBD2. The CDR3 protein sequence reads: CASSQSILSLAGGPSTDTQCF. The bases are TGCGCCAGCAGCCAATCGATCTTGTCGCTAGCGGGAGGGCCCAGCACAGATACGCAGTGTTTT.